What follows describes a single TCR beta chain. Its antigen is undetermined. V lost 10 bases and J lost 1, with 13 bases in between. Germline CDR1 ENHRY, CDR2 SYGVKD. The CDR3 is 13 residues long. Sequenced by immunoSEQ multiplex PCR; TCRdb stores in-frame clones only, minus some. The repertoire holds about 97,000 clones, roughly 90% seen once, with around 5.5% in the top ten. These data are taken from a study of OX40 agonist ivuxolimab in advanced cancers. Overall study: Ivuxolimab, an antibody acting as an agonist of OX40 (CD134), was used to treat patients. Of mixed ages from about 20 to 90 and averaging roughly 66 years, the group was about 86% male.

Study results and caveats: Doses of 0.1 to 3.0 mg/kg were accompanied by clonal expansion of CD4+ and CD8+ blood T cells by week 6. Partial responders at 0.1-3.0 mg/kg had among the lowest clonal expansion.

The material was CD4+ or CD8+ T cells sorted from blood, obtained in a trial of the OX40 agonist ivuxolimab. V usage is TRBV10-3 and J usage is TRBJ2-5; a weak D match, TRBD2 (7 bases). The receptor was derived from an adult with an advanced solid tumor such as melanoma, head and neck, liver or kidney cancer. The CDR3 here is CATCGGAQETQYF. CDR3 nucleotides: TGTGCCACCTGTGGGGGGGCCCAAGAGACCCAGTACTTC.